This T cell receptor (beta chain) was captured in a study of human T cells and chemical hapten exposure. Whole-study results and caveats: The number of TCRs over 1 in 1000 frequency stayed unchanged after DPC. PT1 expanded TCR numbers tracked positively with patch test score.

Concerning this clonotype itself: Its specificity is not known.

CDR3 size: 17 residues. CDR1 LGHNT and CDR2 FRNRAP come from the germline V gene. Trimming took 6 bases from V and 5 from J; bases not matched to a gene: 17. Each CDR3 protein is one row after TCRdb ran MiXCR on the RACE reads. The sample has under 300,000 distinct CDR3 sequences; 7.5% to 8% are singletons. Time point: pre-sensitization, week 0. Treatment of the sample: therapeutic diphenylcyclopropenone sensitization with weekly scalp DPC. People who gave samples had alopecia, were 18 to 70 years old, and were suitable for DPC. The receptor comes from a man younger than 35 with alopecia areata. Some clones in this sample may be carry-over from other donors' samples. V usage is TRBV12-5 and J usage is TRBJ2-3; TRBD1 aligns across 7 bases. Sequencing was performed on whole blood, taken in connection with sensitization to the hapten diphenylcyclopropenone (DPC). The CDR3: CASGPPTGNVLIDTQYF. The CDR3 DNA follows: TGTGCTAGTGGCCCGCCGACAGGGAATGTGCTAATAGATACGCAGTATTTT.